This record concerns one T cell receptor beta chain sequence. This sample was included in a study of regulatory T cells in long-lasting Graves disease. The authors built TCR beta libraries using iRepertoire HTBI primers and Arm-PCR of CDR3 regions. TCRdb recomputed calls from the multiplex PCR reads with MiXCR, one row per CDR3 protein. The sample contains roughly 500,000 distinct CDR3 sequences, approximately 13% of which appear only once. The germline CDR1 and CDR2 sequences are LNHDA and SQIVND (reference sequence). The CDR3 covers 16 residues. V lost 6 bases, J lost 6 bases, and 21 bases lay in between. Stated time point: newly diagnosed GD, antithyroid drugs for less than 3 months. The TCR library used RNA extracted from PBMCs. These data were also filed under a second study, of T cells in Graves' hyperthyroidism and ophthalmopathy. That work states: HTBI primers were used for first-round RT-PCR of the TCR CDR3.

The input for sequencing was peripheral blood mononuclear cells (PBMCs), taken at new diagnosis, from a patient treated with antithyroid drugs. This TCR derives from a man aged 30 to 39 with Graves disease. This rearrangement joins TRBV19 to TRBJ2-4; D tentatively fits TRBD1 or TRBD2 (5 bases each). CDR3 sequence reads: CASRARERGPGNIQYF. CDR3 in DNA: TGTGCCAGTAGAGCCAGGGAGAGGGGCCCAGGAAACATTCAGTACTTC.